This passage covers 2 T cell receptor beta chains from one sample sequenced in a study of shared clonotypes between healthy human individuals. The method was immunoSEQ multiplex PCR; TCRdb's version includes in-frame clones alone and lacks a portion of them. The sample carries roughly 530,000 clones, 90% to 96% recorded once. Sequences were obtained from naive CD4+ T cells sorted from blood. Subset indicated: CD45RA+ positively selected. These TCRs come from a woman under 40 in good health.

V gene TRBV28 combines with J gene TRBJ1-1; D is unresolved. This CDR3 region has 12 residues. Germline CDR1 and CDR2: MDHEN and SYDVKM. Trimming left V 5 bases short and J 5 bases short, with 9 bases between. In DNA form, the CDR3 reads TGTGCCAGCAGTCCTTCGTGGACTGAAGCTTTCTTT. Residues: CASSPSWTEAFF.

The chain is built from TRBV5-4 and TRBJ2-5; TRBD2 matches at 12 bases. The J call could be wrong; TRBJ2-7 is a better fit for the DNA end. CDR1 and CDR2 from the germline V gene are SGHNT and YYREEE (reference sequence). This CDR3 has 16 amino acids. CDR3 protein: CASSKGTSGLPYEQYF. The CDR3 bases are TGTGCCAGCAGCAAAGGGACTAGCGGGCTTCCCTACGAGCAGTACTTC.